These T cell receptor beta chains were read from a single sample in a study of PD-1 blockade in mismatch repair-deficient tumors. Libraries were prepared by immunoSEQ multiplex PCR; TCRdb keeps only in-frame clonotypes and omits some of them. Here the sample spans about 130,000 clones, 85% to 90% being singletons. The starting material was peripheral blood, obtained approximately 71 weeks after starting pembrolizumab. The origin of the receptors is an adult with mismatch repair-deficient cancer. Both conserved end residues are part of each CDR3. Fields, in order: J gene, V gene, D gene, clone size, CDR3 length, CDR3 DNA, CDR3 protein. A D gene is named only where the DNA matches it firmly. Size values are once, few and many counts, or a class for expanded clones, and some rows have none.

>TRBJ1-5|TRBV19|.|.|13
TGTGCCAGTAATAAGCTTAGCAATCAGCCCCAGCATTTT
CASNKLSNQPQHF
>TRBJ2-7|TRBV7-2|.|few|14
TGTGCCAGCAGCCTGGCAGGGCGGTCGGGCGAGCAGTACTTC
CASSLAGRSGEQYF
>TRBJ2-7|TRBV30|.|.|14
TGTGCCTGGAGAGAACTACCGGCGGCCTACGAGCAGTACTTC
CAWRELPAAYEQYF
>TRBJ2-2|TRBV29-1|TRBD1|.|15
TGCAGCGTTGATTTACAGGGGGTGGGAACCGGGGAGCTGTTTTTT
CSVDLQGVGTGELFF
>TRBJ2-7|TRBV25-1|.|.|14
TGTGCCAGCAGTGAATATAAGGAGTCCTACGAGCAGTACTTC
CASSEYKESYEQYF
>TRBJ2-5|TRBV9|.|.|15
TGTGCCAGCAGCGTAGAGCCTAGCCGGCGGGAGACCCAGTACTTC
CASSVEPSRRETQYF
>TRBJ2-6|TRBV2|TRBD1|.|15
TGTGCCAGCAGTGTCGAGGGGGCAGGGGCCAACGTCCTGACTTTC
CASSVEGAGANVLTF
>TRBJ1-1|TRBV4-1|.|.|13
TGCGCCAGCAGCCAAGTTACAGGTTCTAAAGCTTTCTTT
CASSQVTGSKAFF
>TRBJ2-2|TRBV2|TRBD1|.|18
TGTGCCAGCAGCCTAAGGACAGGGGGGATCACGAACACCGGGGAGCTGTTTTTT
CASSLRTGGITNTGELFF
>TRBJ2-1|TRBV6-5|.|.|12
TGTGCCAGCAGTTACTCCCACAATGAGCAGTTCTTC
CASSYSHNEQFF
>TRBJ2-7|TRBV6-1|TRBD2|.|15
TGTGCCAGCAGTGAAGCGTCGGGACTAGCCTACGAGCAGTACTTC
CASSEASGLAYEQYF
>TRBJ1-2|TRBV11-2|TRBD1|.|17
TGTGCCAGCAGCTGTAAAACCGGGACAGGGACTAACTATGGCTACACCTTC
CASSCKTGTGTNYGYTF
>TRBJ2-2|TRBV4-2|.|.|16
TGTGCCAGCAGCCAACCCAGCCGGGGGAACACCGGGGAGCTGTTTTTT
CASSQPSRGNTGELFF
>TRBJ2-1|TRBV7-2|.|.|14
TGTGCCAGCAGCTTGGTGGGTGGTGGGAATGAGCAGTTCTTC
CASSLVGGGNEQFF
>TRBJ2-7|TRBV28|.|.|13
TGTGCCAGCAGTTTAGAAAGCTCCTACGAGCAGTACTTC
CASSLESSYEQYF
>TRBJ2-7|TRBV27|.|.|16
TGTGCCAGCAGTTTATCGTTAGGGGAGGCCTCCTACGAGCAGTACTTC
CASSLSLGEASYEQYF
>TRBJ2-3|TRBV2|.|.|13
TGTGCCAGCAGTTGGTGGGGGGCAGATACGCAGTATTTT
CASSWWGADTQYF
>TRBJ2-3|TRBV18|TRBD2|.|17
TGTGCCAGCTCACCACCGGGACTAGCGGGAGGAGTAGATACGCAGTATTTT
CASSPPGLAGGVDTQYF
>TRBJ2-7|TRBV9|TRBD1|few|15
TGTGCCAGCAGCGTATCGGACAGGGGTCTTTGGGAGCAGTACTTC
CASSVSDRGLWEQYF
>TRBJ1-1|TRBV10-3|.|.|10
TGTGCCATCGGGGATAATGAAGCTTTCTTT
CAIGDNEAFF
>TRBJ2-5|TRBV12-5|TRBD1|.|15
TGTGCTAGTGGTTCCAGGGACAGAAGCCAAGAGACCCAGTACTTC
CASGSRDRSQETQYF
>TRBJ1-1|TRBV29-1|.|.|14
TGCAGCGTTGAAGATCTTGATAGTAAAACTGAAGCTTTCTTT
CSVEDLDSKTEAFF
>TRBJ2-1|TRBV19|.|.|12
TGTGCCAGTTTGAATCCTTACAATGAGCAGTTCTTC
CASLNPYNEQFF
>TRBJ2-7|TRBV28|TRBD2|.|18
TGTGCCAGCAGTTTTGGACTAGCGGGAACAAGATACTCCTACGAGCAGTACTTC
CASSFGLAGTRYSYEQYF
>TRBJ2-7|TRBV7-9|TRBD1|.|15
TGTGCCAGCAGCTCCATCCGGGACAGAAACTACGAGCAGTACTTC
CASSSIRDRNYEQYF
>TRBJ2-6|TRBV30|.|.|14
TGTGCCTGGAGTGTTTATTCCGGGGCCAACGTCCTGACTTTC
CAWSVYSGANVLTF
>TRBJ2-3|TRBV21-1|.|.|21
TGTGCCAGCAGCAAAGTTGTGGGCATAAAGACTAGCGGGAAACAAGCAGATACGCAGTATTTT
CASSKVVGIKTSGKQADTQYF
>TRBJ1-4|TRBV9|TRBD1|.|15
TGTGCCAGCAACCGACAGGGAGTGGGTAATGAAAAACTGTTTTTT
CASNRQGVGNEKLFF
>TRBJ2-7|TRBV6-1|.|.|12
TGTGCCAGCAGTTCCGCCTCCTACGAGCAGTACTTC
CASSSASYEQYF
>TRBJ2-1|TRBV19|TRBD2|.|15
TGTGCCACCACTCCGGGACTAGCGGACTACAATGAGCAGTTCTTC
CATTPGLADYNEQFF
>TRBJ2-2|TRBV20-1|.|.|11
TGCAGTGCTTTGGGAGCCGGGGAGCTGTTTTTT
CSALGAGELFF
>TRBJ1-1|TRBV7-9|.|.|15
TGTGCCAGCAGCTTAGGGCAGGCCGGAGGCACTGAAGCTTTCTTT
CASSLGQAGGTEAFF
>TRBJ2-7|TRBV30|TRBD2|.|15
TGTGCCTGGAGGATGACTAGCGGGAGCCTCTACGAGCAGTACTTC
CAWRMTSGSLYEQYF
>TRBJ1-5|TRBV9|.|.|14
TGTGCCAGCAGCGTAAGGGGCGACGAACAGCCCCAGCATTTT
CASSVRGDEQPQHF
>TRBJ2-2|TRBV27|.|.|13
TGTGCCAGCAGTTCGACTATCGCCGGGGAGCTGTTTTTT
CASSSTIAGELFF
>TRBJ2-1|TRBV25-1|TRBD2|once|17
TGTGCCAGCAGTGAACCATCCGGGACTAGGGTGGGGAATGAGCAGTTCTTC
CASSEPSGTRVGNEQFF
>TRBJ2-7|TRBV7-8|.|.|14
TGTGCCAGCAGCTTAGCGTCAAGCACCTACGAGCAGTACTTC
CASSLASSTYEQYF
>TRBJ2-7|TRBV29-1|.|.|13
TGCAGCGTTGGAGTTTCCCACTCCTACGAGCAGTACTTC
CSVGVSHSYEQYF
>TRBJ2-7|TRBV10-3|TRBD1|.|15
TGTGCCATCAGTACCGACAGGGGCATAGCCTACGAGCAGTACTTC
CAISTDRGIAYEQYF
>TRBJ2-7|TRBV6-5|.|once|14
TGTGCCAGCAGTTACGGGGAAAACTCCTACGAGCAGTACTTC
CASSYGENSYEQYF
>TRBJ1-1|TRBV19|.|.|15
TGTGCCAGTAGTATAATGCAGCCCTTGAACACTGAAGCTTTCTTT
CASSIMQPLNTEAFF
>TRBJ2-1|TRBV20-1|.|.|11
TGCAGTGCTAGAGGTACGGGGTCGGAGTTCTTC
CSARGTGSEFF
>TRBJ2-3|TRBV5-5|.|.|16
TGTGCCAGCAGCCGTGAATTCGACAGCCCCACAGATACGCAGTATTTT
CASSREFDSPTDTQYF
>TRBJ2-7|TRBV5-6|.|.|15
TGTGCCAGCAGTTCTGGACTCGCGCGTCCCGGCGGGCAGTACTTC
CASSSGLARPGGQYF
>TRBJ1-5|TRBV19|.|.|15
TGTGCCAGTAGTATAGAACAAAGAGGGACTCAGCCCCAGCATTTT
CASSIEQRGTQPQHF
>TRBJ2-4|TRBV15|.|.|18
TGTGCCACCAGCGGAGAGCGGAGTCCAAATACCTCCAAAAACATTCAGTACTTC
CATSGERSPNTSKNIQYF
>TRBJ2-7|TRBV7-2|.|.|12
TGTGCCAGCAGCCCCTCCTCCTACGAGCAGTACTTC
CASSPSSYEQYF
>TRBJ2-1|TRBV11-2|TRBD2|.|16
TGTGCCAGCAGCAACGGACTAGCGGGGATTTACAATGAGCAGTTCTTC
CASSNGLAGIYNEQFF
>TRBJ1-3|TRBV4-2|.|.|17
TGTGCCAGCAGCCAAGAGGATCCTACGTACTCTGGAAACACCATATATTTT
CASSQEDPTYSGNTIYF
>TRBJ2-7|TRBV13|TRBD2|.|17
TGTGCCAGCAGCTTAGCCCCGGGACTAGCGACCTCCTACGAGCAGTACTTC
CASSLAPGLATSYEQYF
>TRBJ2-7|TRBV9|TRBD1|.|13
TGTGCCAGCAGCGAAGGACAGGGCCACGAGCAGTACTTC
CASSEGQGHEQYF
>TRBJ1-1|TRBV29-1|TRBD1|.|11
TGCAGCGGCGACAGGGCCACTGAAGCTTTCTTT
CSGDRATEAFF
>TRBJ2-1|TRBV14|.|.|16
TGTGCCAGCAGCCAAGGGGCAGGGTTGGCCTACAATGAGCAGTTCTTC
CASSQGAGLAYNEQFF
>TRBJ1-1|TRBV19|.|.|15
TGTGCCAGTAGTCTGGGCCAGGGATTGTACACTGAAGCTTTCTTT
CASSLGQGLYTEAFF